Following are 27 T cell receptor beta chains from one sample sequenced in a study of T cells after yellow fever vaccination. TCRdb called the 5' RACE reads again in MiXCR, with one record for every CDR3 protein. The sample lists roughly 250,000 distinct CDR3 sequences; under 15% were seen once. The sequenced sample was CD4+ T cells sorted from PBMCs, obtained 45 days after the yellow fever booster vaccination. These receptors were collected from a man aged 30 to 39 who received the YFV17D yellow fever vaccine.

A few counts support this clonotype. At one boundary the junction diverges from the germline segment, which might be a read error. V usage is TRBV5-1 and J usage is TRBJ2-5; D is perhaps TRBD1 or TRBD2 (5 bases each). This CDR3 is built from 15 residues. Germline CDR1 and CDR2: SGHRS and YFSETQ. The CDR3 reads CASRLGARVENTQYF. The CDR3 DNA follows: TGCGCCAGCAGATTGGGAGCCAGGGTAGAAAATACCCAGTACTTC.

This clonotype was seen a handful of times. The genes are TRBV28 and TRBJ1-4; D is undetermined. Germline CDR1 is MDHEN and CDR2 is SYDVKM. V lost 10 bases and J lost 3, with 15 bases in between. The CDR3 loop spans 14 amino acids. The CDR3 bases are TGTGCCATCAAAAATCAGGAATCTAATGAAAAACTGTTTTTT. Encoded protein: CAIKNQESNEKLFF.

The table lists this clonotype with many counts. V is TRBV20-1 and J is TRBJ2-1; 7 bases match TRBD2. The CDR3 has 13 amino acids. From germline, CDR1 is DFQATT and CDR2 SNEGSKA (reference sequence). V dropped 6 bases and J dropped 4; count of bases not matched to a gene: 6. CDR3 sequence (DNA): TGCAGTGCCGCTAGCGGAAAATACAATGAGCAGTTCTTC. Translated: CSAASGKYNEQFF.

This clonotype was counted a few times. The CDR3 nucleotides are TGTGCCGGTGGACAGGTTAACTATGGCTACACCTTC. Amino acids: CAGGQVNYGYTF. The V gene is TRBV6-6, the J gene TRBJ1-2, with 7 bases identical to TRBD1. The junction had 4 bases not matched to a gene; V was cut back by 11 bases and J by 1 base. This CDR3 region has 12 residues. CDR1 and CDR2 from the germline V gene are MNHNY and SVGAGI (reference sequence).

As regards this clonotype: This may stem from a read error, because a much larger clone lies one nucleotide away. The chain links TRBV5-6 to TRBJ2-7, with D possibly being TRBD1 (5 bases). The CDR3 sequence is 14 residues long. The germline gives CDR1 SGHDT, CDR2 YYEEEE. V was trimmed by 2 bases and J by 6 bases, leaving 15 bases between them. CDR3 amino acids: CASSFGLQGSEQYF. The DNA for the CDR3 is TGTGCCAGCAGCTTCGGGTTGCAGGGATCCGAGCAGTACTTC.

V and J are TRBV7-2 and TRBJ2-3; D ambiguous. V gave up 3 bases and J gave up 1 base, with 11 bases separating them. The germline CDR1 and CDR2 sequences are SGHTA and FQGNSA. This CDR3 contains 15 residues. The CDR3 DNA sequence: TGTGCCAGCAGCTTGCTGACACGAGGCACAGATACGCAGTATTTT. Translated, it gives CASSLLTRGTDTQYF.

In its sample, this clonotype was seen a few times. The chain recombines TRBV10-3 with TRBJ2-7; 8 nucleotides agree with TRBD1. The CDR3 is 14 amino acids. Trimming cost V 5 bases and J 4 bases; bases outside gene matches: 7. Germline V CDR1 and CDR2: ENHRY, SYGVKD. The CDR3 loop reads CAISRDRTGYEQYF. The CDR3 region has the DNA TGTGCCATCAGTAGGGACAGGACGGGGTACGAGCAGTACTTC.

This clonotype showed up many times. V usage is TRBV29-1 and J usage is TRBJ2-7; TRBD2 aligns across 14 bases. The CDR3 loop spans 15 amino acids. V dropped 4 bases and J dropped 5; count of bases not matched to a gene: 7. CDR1 is SQVTM, CDR2 ANQGSEA, per germline. The DNA of the CDR3 is TGCAGCGTTGCGGGGACTAGCGGGAGTAGCGACGAGCAGTACTTC. It encodes CSVAGTSGSSDEQYF.

This clonotype was observed a few times. V usage is TRBV29-1 and J usage is TRBJ2-5; the match to TRBD2 covers 9 bases. The germline gives CDR1 SQVTM, CDR2 ANQGSEA. The CDR3 extends over 15 amino acids. V dropped 2 bases and J dropped 4; count of bases not matched to a gene: 8. CDR3 protein: CSVESVAGVVETQYF. The CDR3, as DNA: TGCAGCGTTGAATCGGTAGCGGGAGTCGTAGAGACCCAGTACTTC.

This clonotype has a handful of counts. One base away lies a much larger clone, so this may be a sequencing read error. This chain connects TRBV7-9 to TRBJ1-1; D is unclear. Per the germline V gene, CDR1 is SEHNR and CDR2 is FQNEAQ (reference sequence). Trimming cost V 7 bases and J 0 bases, with 3 bases left between them. The CDR3 has 11 residues. The CDR3: CASTLNTEAFF. The CDR3 DNA is TGTGCCAGCACCTTGAACACTGAAGCTTTCTTT.

This clonotype has just a few counts. The J gene is TRBJ2-2, the V gene TRBV21-1; the D segment call TRBD1 is taken from the table without a DNA check. TRBV21-1 is deemed a pseudogene. This CDR3 region has 22 residues. The CDR3 protein is CASSKGRKRGTSRITNTGELFF. CDR3 coding DNA: TGTGCCAGCAGCAAAGGGCGAAAAAGGGGGACATCCCGAATTACGAACACCGGGGAGCTGTTTTTT.

This clonotype has just a few counts. J is TRBJ1-3 and V is TRBV29-1; weak D call: TRBD1 (6 bases). Trimming shortened V by 7 bases and J by 4 bases, and 14 bases separated the two germline ends. This CDR3 is 13 amino acids long. The germline CDR1 and CDR2 sequences are SQVTM and ANQGSEA. The CDR3 loop reads CSARTDSGNTIYF. The CDR3, as DNA: TGCAGCGCCCGGACAGACTCGGGAAACACCATATATTTT. The entire variable domain, with the rest obtained from reference TRBV29-1 and TRBJ1-3, is as follows: SAVISQKPSRDICQRGTSLTIQCQVDSQVTMMFWYRQQPGQSLTLIATANQGSEATYESGFVIDKFPISRPNLTFSTLTVSNMSPEDSSIYLCSARTDSGNTIYFGEGSWLTVV.

The rearrangement uses TRBV6-5 and TRBJ1-1; no definite D call. The CDR3 is 13 residues long. Trimming shortened V by 2 bases and J by 4 bases, and 8 bases separated the two germline ends. In germline, CDR1 is MNHEY, CDR2 SVGAGI. CDR3 nucleotide sequence: TGTGCCAGCAGTTACGATAGAGGCACTGAAGCTTTCTTT. As protein: CASSYDRGTEAFF.

This clonotype was detected only a few times. The chain carries TRBV29-1 and TRBJ1-5, with D possibly TRBD1 on 6 matching bases. The CDR3 sequence is 13 residues long. Germline V gene lookup returns CDR1 SQVTM and CDR2 ANQGSEA. The germline V and J ends were trimmed by 5 bases and 7 bases, with 15 bases remaining between them. CDR3: CSVSAGGPQPQHF. DNA of the CDR3: TGCAGCGTTTCGGCTGGGGGGCCCCAGCCCCAGCATTTT.

In this sample, this clonotype turned up a few times. J is TRBJ1-1 and V is TRBV7-2; no reliable D call. The V and J ends lost 0 bases and 6 bases respectively, with 8 bases between them. This CDR3 has 13 residues. The germline V gene has CDR1 SGHTA and CDR2 FQGNSA. The CDR3 loop reads CASSLASPSEAFF. The DNA of the CDR3 is TGTGCCAGCAGCTTAGCCAGTCCCTCTGAAGCTTTCTTT.

This clonotype was detected many times. The V and J genes are TRBV6-5 and TRBJ2-6, with D unresolved. Germline CDR1 is MNHEY and CDR2 is SVGAGI. CDR3 length: 16 residues. V lost 1 base to trimming and J lost 0 bases, with 7 bases between them. CDR3 sequence (DNA): TGTGCCAGCAGTTACTACACGACCTCTGGGGCCAACGTCCTGACTTTC. Its translation: CASSYYTTSGANVLTF.

V and J are TRBV5-1 and TRBJ2-5, with 13 bases identical to TRBD2. V gave up 3 bases and J gave up 1 base; unmatched junction bases: 9. Germline-derived CDR1 and CDR2 are SGHRS and YFSETQ. This CDR3 spans 18 amino acids. The CDR3 is CASSYTPGTSGTQETQYF. The CDR3 DNA is TGCGCCAGCAGCTATACACCTGGGACTAGCGGGACCCAAGAGACCCAGTACTTC.

This clonotype has just a few counts. The chain employs TRBV12-3 or TRBV12-4 and TRBJ2-5; D might be TRBD2 (6 bases). V gave up 5 bases and J gave up 5 bases, with 21 bases separating them. The CDR3 totals 16 residues. As DNA, the CDR3 is TGTGCCAGCAGTCCTATGTCGGGACTTATCGGGGAGACCCAGTACTTC. Its translation: CASSPMSGLIGETQYF.

The V and J genes are TRBV5-1 and TRBJ2-1; D may be TRBD1 or TRBD2 (5 bases each). The CDR3 extends over 17 amino acids. Germline CDR1 SGHRS, CDR2 YFSETQ. The germline V and J ends were trimmed by 2 bases and 2 bases, with 17 bases remaining between them. The CDR3, as DNA: TGCGCCAGCAGCTTATCCCCCCCGGGACGAACCTACAATGAGCAGTTCTTC. This encodes CASSLSPPGRTYNEQFF.

This chain links TRBV19 with TRBJ1-2; D not resolved. The CDR3 has 15 residues. V was trimmed by 5 bases and J by 4 bases, leaving 17 bases between them. CDR1 and CDR2 from the germline V gene are LNHDA and SQIVND (reference sequence). CDR3: CASSPDALWVYGYTF. In DNA, the CDR3 is TGTGCCAGTAGTCCGGACGCTCTCTGGGTCTATGGCTACACCTTC.

In this sample, this clonotype turned up many times. This chain connects TRBV20-1 to TRBJ2-5, with a tentative D call TRBD2 (5 bases). Germline values: CDR1 DFQATT, CDR2 SNEGSKA (reference sequence). Trimming cost V 4 bases and J 5 bases, with 14 bases left between them. This CDR3 has 13 residues. The CDR3: CSAIWTGLETQYF. Written as DNA, the CDR3 is TGCAGTGCTATCTGGACTGGTCTGGAGACCCAGTACTTC.

The sample holds a few counts of this clonotype. This chain links TRBV3-1 with TRBJ2-1, with 13 bases matching TRBD2. Looked up from germline, CDR1 is LGHDT and CDR2 is YNNKEL (reference sequence). Trimming at V came to 1 base and at J to 12 bases, leaving 12 bases not matched to a gene. CDR3 length: 17 residues. The CDR3 sequence: CASSQVNTWTSGSWQFF. In DNA, the CDR3 is TGTGCCAGCAGCCAAGTAAATACCTGGACTAGCGGGAGTTGGCAGTTCTTC.

This rearrangement joins TRBV9 to TRBJ2-3, with 14 bases fitting TRBD2. Germline CDR1 SGDLS, CDR2 YYNGEE. The length of the CDR3 is 17 residues. Trimming at V came to 4 bases and at J to 6 bases, leaving 10 bases not matched to a gene. In nucleotides, the CDR3 is TGTGCCAGCAGCTTGGGGACTAGCGGGAGTATCGGGGATACGCAGTATTTT. It translates to CASSLGTSGSIGDTQYF.

The V and J genes are TRBV6-4 and TRBJ2-6; TRBD1 or TRBD2 may be the D gene (5 bases each). CDR3 size: 14 residues. Germline CDR1 MRHNA, CDR2 SNTAGT. V lost 4 bases to trimming and J lost 2 bases, with 6 bases between them. The CDR3 DNA sequence: TGTGCCAGCAGTGTGGGGGCTGGGGCCAACGTCCTGACTTTC. This encodes CASSVGAGANVLTF.

This clonotype was picked up a small number of times. V is TRBV20-1 and J is TRBJ2-1; possible D gene TRBD2, 5 bases. CDR3 length: 13 residues. Germline CDR1 is DFQATT and CDR2 is SNEGSKA (reference sequence). V lost 5 bases and J lost 2, with 10 bases in between. CDR3 nucleotide sequence: TGCAGTGCTGAGAGGGATCCCTACAATGAGCAGTTCTTC. This encodes CSAERDPYNEQFF.

The CDR3 nucleotides are TGTGCCAGCTCACCATCACAGGGTTCTCTCGGCAAAAGCTCTGGGGCCAACGTCCTGACTTTC. Protein product: CASSPSQGSLGKSSGANVLTF. V gene TRBV18 combines with J gene TRBJ2-6; D possibly corresponds to TRBD1 (6 bases). The ends were cut back, 2 bases at V and 0 bases at J, with 23 bases in the middle. Germline loops: CDR1 KGHSH, CDR2 LQKENI. The CDR3 is 21 amino acids.

This clonotype came up a few times. This chain uses TRBV7-9 with TRBJ2-7; 11 positions match TRBD1. Trimming at V came to 3 bases and at J to 9 bases, leaving 4 bases not matched to a gene. The germline V gene has CDR1 SEHNR and CDR2 FQNEAQ (reference sequence). The CDR3 loop spans 13 amino acids. The DNA for the CDR3 is TGTGCCAGCAGCTTTGGGACAGGGGGATGGCAGTACTTC. As protein: CASSFGTGGWQYF.